Listed below are T cell receptor beta chains from one sample, sequenced in a study of T cell clonotyping in hematopoietic cell transplantation. Clones were sequenced by immunoSEQ multiplex PCR, and TCRdb holds only the in-frame ones, with some missing. The profile shows 46,000 or so clones, around 84% of them singletons. This specimen was peripheral blood mononuclear cells, taken before stem cell transplant. The source of these receptors is a man between 60 and 75 years old with biphenotypic leukemia. Some clones in this sample may be carry-over from other donors' samples. Both conserved end residues are part of each CDR3. A D gene is named only where the DNA matches it firmly. Size values are once, few and many counts, or a class for expanded clones, and some rows have none.

J gene,clone size,D gene,CDR3 length,V gene,CDR3 protein,CDR3 DNA
TRBJ1-5,.,.,13,TRBV19,CASSPGEDQPQHF,TGTGCCAGTAGCCCAGGTGAGGATCAGCCCCAGCATTTT
TRBJ2-1,.,TRBD2,15,TRBV27,CASFSSSGDYNEQFF,TGTGCCAGCTTTAGCTCCAGCGGGGATTACAATGAGCAGTTCTTC
TRBJ2-5,once,TRBD1,13,TRBV2,CATEPGQEETQYF,TGTGCCACCGAACCGGGACAGGAAGAGACCCAGTACTTC
TRBJ1-2,.,.,14,TRBV28,CASSPRGRQDGYTF,TGTGCCAGCAGCCCAAGGGGCCGCCAGGATGGCTACACCTTC
TRBJ1-1,.,.,15,TRBV19,CASSILGFPATEAFF,TGTGCCAGTAGTATACTGGGTTTCCCCGCCACTGAAGCTTTCTTT
TRBJ1-3,once,.,17,TRBV28,CASTPAGAPLSGNTIYF,TGTGCCAGCACCCCGGCAGGGGCCCCCCTCTCTGGAAACACCATATATTTT
TRBJ2-3,.,TRBD2,15,TRBV11-2,CASSPGTSSVDTQYF,TGTGCCAGCAGCCCCGGGACTAGCTCGGTAGATACGCAGTATTTT
TRBJ2-2,.,.,16,TRBV11-3,CASSLRGQMNTGELFF,TGTGCCAGCAGCCTGAGGGGACAAATGAACACCGGGGAGCTGTTTTTT
TRBJ1-4,.,.,12,TRBV10-3,CAISGLNEKLFF,TGTGCCATCTCGGGTCTAAATGAAAAACTGTTTTTT
TRBJ1-5,.,.,13,TRBV11-2,CASSLTGNQPQHF,TGTGCCAGCAGCTTGACTGGTAATCAGCCCCAGCATTTT
TRBJ2-1,.,TRBD2,15,TRBV7-8,CASSFSLAGRNEQFF,TGTGCCAGCAGCTTCTCACTAGCGGGTAGAAATGAGCAGTTCTTC
TRBJ2-7,.,.,13,TRBV30,CAWRGPGYTEQYF,TGTGCCTGGAGGGGACCCGGTTATACCGAGCAGTACTTC
TRBJ1-5,few,.,14,TRBV6-5,CASSYSGGIQPQHF,TGTGCCAGCAGTTACTCGGGGGGTATCCAGCCCCAGCATTTT
TRBJ1-2,.,.,15,TRBV28,CASSRTGTYLYGYTF,TGTGCCAGCAGCCGGACCGGGACATATCTCTATGGCTACACCTTC
TRBJ2-3,.,.,16,TRBV7-2,CASSLGGGVATDTQYF,TGTGCCAGCAGCTTAGGAGGGGGGGTGGCCACAGATACGCAGTATTTT
TRBJ2-2,.,.,15,TRBV4-2,CASSQEWGNTGELFF,TGTGCCAGCAGCCAAGAATGGGGAAACACCGGGGAGCTGTTTTTT
TRBJ2-3,.,.,14,TRBV30,CAWSNQQSTDTQYF,TGTGCCTGGAGTAACCAGCAGAGCACAGATACGCAGTATTTT
TRBJ1-4,.,.,11,TRBV19,CASQLREKLFF,TGTGCCAGTCAGCTTCGTGAAAAACTGTTTTTT
TRBJ1-2,.,.,12,TRBV6-5,CASTGSGHGYTF,TGTGCCAGCACAGGTTCGGGGCACGGCTACACCTTC
TRBJ2-1,once,TRBD2,15,TRBV2,CASRQRLAGVNEQFF,TGTGCCAGCAGACAGAGACTAGCGGGAGTCAATGAGCAGTTCTTC
TRBJ2-4,once,.,13,TRBV7-8,CASSLDRENIQYF,TGTGCCAGCAGCTTAGACAGGGAAAACATTCAGTACTTC
TRBJ2-7,once,TRBD1,15,TRBV10-1,CASSEFPGGNHEQYF,TGCGCCAGCAGTGAGTTCCCAGGGGGTAACCACGAGCAGTACTTC
TRBJ1-5,.,.,13,TRBV28,CAISQGLNQPQHF,TGTGCCATAAGCCAGGGACTCAATCAGCCCCAGCATTTT
TRBJ1-4,.,.,17,TRBV7-2,CASSLNGAPSEGEKLFF,TGTGCCAGCAGCTTAAACGGGGCCCCCAGCGAGGGGGAAAAACTGTTTTTT
TRBJ2-3,.,TRBD1,16,TRBV9,CASSAPDRGSTDTQYF,TGTGCCAGCAGCGCTCCGGACAGGGGTAGCACAGATACGCAGTATTTT
TRBJ2-3,few,TRBD2,17,TRBV10-3,CAISKGLAGASTDTQYF,TGTGCCATCAGTAAGGGACTAGCGGGAGCTAGCACAGATACGCAGTATTTT
TRBJ1-4,.,.,14,TRBV10-3,CAISDYGRNEKLFF,TGTGCCATCAGTGATTACGGTCGTAATGAAAAACTGTTTTTT
TRBJ1-1,.,.,15,TRBV28,CASSLSGWGITEAFF,TGTGCCAGCAGTTTATCGGGATGGGGGATCACTGAAGCTTTCTTT
TRBJ2-1,.,TRBD2,16,TRBV7-9,CASSQPGLAINNEQFF,TGTGCCAGCAGCCAGCCGGGACTAGCGATTAACAATGAGCAGTTCTTC